A selection of T cell receptor beta chains follows, all from one sample in a study of OX40 agonist ivuxolimab in advanced cancers. Using immunoSEQ multiplex PCR, the repertoire was profiled, and TCRdb retains in-frame clones only, with some absent. This sample carries just over 40,000 clones, approximately 89% of them seen once, and the ten largest clones take 3% to 4.5%. The input for sequencing was CD4+ or CD8+ T cells sorted from blood, taken in a trial of the OX40 agonist ivuxolimab. Source of these receptors: an adult with an advanced solid tumor such as melanoma, head and neck, liver or kidney cancer. The CDR3 runs from the conserved cysteine through the conserved F or W. The D gene is left open where the match is weak. Rows may omit the clone size; those that give it use once, few, many or a size class.

>NA|TRBV7-6|NA|TRBJ1-4
CASSHPGRAPYEKLFF
TGTGCCAGCAGTCACCCGGGCAGGGCCCCCTATGAAAAACTGTTTTTT
>NA|TRBV29-1|NA|TRBJ2-3
CSVGTYDITDTQYF
TGCAGCGTTGGTACTTACGATATCACAGATACGCAGTATTTT
>TRBD1|TRBV10-3|NA|TRBJ1-5
CAISATGEQPQHF
TGTGCCATCAGTGCGACAGGGGAACAGCCCCAGCATTTT
>TRBD2|TRBV7-2|few|TRBJ2-1
CASSLDIAGGREQFF
TGTGCCAGCAGCCTAGATATAGCGGGAGGGCGGGAGCAGTTCTTC
>NA|TRBV6-6|NA|TRBJ1-1
CATTEGITEAFF
TGTGCCACCACCGAAGGGATTACTGAAGCTTTCTTT
>TRBD2|TRBV6-5|NA|TRBJ2-1
CASSSLALTYNEQFF
TGTGCCAGCAGTTCACTAGCGTTGACCTACAATGAGCAGTTCTTC
>NA|TRBV10-1|few|TRBJ2-5
CASSDGPSETQYF
TGCGCCAGCAGTGATGGGCCCTCAGAGACCCAGTACTTC
>NA|TRBV7-6|NA|TRBJ1-3
CASGPVRENGNTIYF
TGTGCCAGCGGTCCGGTGCGGGAGAATGGAAACACCATATATTTT
>NA|TRBV2|NA|TRBJ2-1
CASSLAQRLNEQFF
TGTGCCAGCAGCCTCGCCCAGCGGCTTAATGAGCAGTTCTTC
>NA|TRBV6-1|NA|TRBJ2-1
CASSARGGQGEQFF
TGTGCCAGCAGTGCAAGGGGGGGGCAGGGTGAGCAGTTCTTC
>NA|TRBV7-9|NA|TRBJ2-2
CASSPRLGITGELFF
TGTGCCAGCAGCCCTAGACTTGGGATTACCGGGGAGCTGTTTTTT
>NA|TRBV7-8|NA|TRBJ2-7
CASSTAGGEQYF
TGTGCCAGCAGCACAGCAGGAGGCGAGCAGTACTTC
>NA|TRBV7-2|once|TRBJ2-4
CASSLAGRLAKNIQYF
TGTGCCAGCAGCTTAGCGGGACGGCTAGCCAAAAACATTCAGTACTTC
>TRBD1|TRBV23-1|NA|TRBJ2-7
CASSHTPGQGGPYEQYF
TGCGCCAGCAGTCATACTCCGGGACAGGGGGGCCCCTACGAGCAGTACTTC
>TRBD2|TRBV7-9|NA|TRBJ2-5
CASSFSGSGETQYF
TGTGCCAGCAGCTTTAGCGGGAGTGGAGAGACCCAGTACTTC
>NA|TRBV25-1|NA|TRBJ2-7
CASSEFDPKGLYEQYF
TGTGCCAGCAGTGAATTTGATCCTAAGGGGCTCTACGAGCAGTACTTC
>NA|TRBV5-6|NA|TRBJ1-2
CASSLIRLRHGYTF
TGTGCCAGCAGCTTGATCCGATTGAGACATGGCTACACCTTC
>NA|TRBV5-1|NA|TRBJ1-2
CASSLKSGTRAIDGYTF
TGCGCCAGCAGCTTGAAATCCGGGACTCGGGCAATTGATGGCTACACCTTC
>NA|TRBV6-5|NA|TRBJ1-1
CASSYSTGNTEAFF
TGTGCCAGCAGTTACTCGACGGGTAACACTGAAGCTTTCTTT
>NA|TRBV5-5|NA|TRBJ2-7
CASSLSATGVSSPYEQYF
TGTGCCAGCAGCTTGAGTGCAACGGGGGTCAGTTCCCCCTACGAGCAGTACTTC
>TRBD2|TRBV7-8|NA|TRBJ2-7
CASSLERARAGLYEQYF
TGTGCCAGCAGCTTAGAAAGGGCGCGAGCGGGACTGTACGAGCAGTACTTC
>TRBD2|TRBV7-6|once|TRBJ2-5
CASSPPGGRLETQYF
TGTGCCAGCAGCCCCCCGGGGGGACGCTTAGAGACCCAGTACTTC
>TRBD2|TRBV6-9|NA|TRBJ2-7
CASSLLAGASYEQYF
TGTGCCAGCAGCCTCCTAGCGGGAGCTTCCTACGAGCAGTACTTC
>NA|TRBV5-1|once|TRBJ2-1
CASSLWGSLRNEQFF
TGCGCCAGCAGCTTGTGGGGTTCTTTAAGGAATGAGCAGTTCTTC
>TRBD1|TRBV20-1|NA|TRBJ1-1
CSATGTAEAFF
TGCAGTGCAACCGGGACAGCCGAAGCTTTCTTT
>NA|TRBV28|NA|TRBJ2-7
CASSRIGPSYEQYF
TGTGCCAGCAGTCGGATCGGGCCTTCCTACGAGCAGTACTTC
>NA|TRBV2|once|TRBJ2-3
CASSDRAFADTQYF
TGTGCCAGCAGTGATAGAGCCTTCGCAGATACGCAGTATTTT